The present entry profiles one T cell receptor beta chain with its context. This specimen belongs to a study of PD-L1 blockade in urothelial cancer. TCRdb's table, derived via immunoSEQ multiplex PCR, lists solely in-frame clones and lacks some. The sample lists 70,000 to 95,000 clones, around 92% seen once, with roughly 0.88% in the top ten. The CDR3 has 14 residues. From germline, CDR1 is MNHNY and CDR2 SVGAGI (reference sequence). Between the trimmed V and J ends, which lost 6 bases and 3 bases, there was a span of 11 bases. As for time point: pretreatment peripheral blood. Per patient, between 1 and 8 samples were collected at pretreatment and on-treatment time points.

The source was PBMCs, collected around atezolizumab (anti-PD-L1) treatment. This TCR was recovered from an elderly woman with urothelial cancer. J is TRBJ1-4 and V is TRBV6-6; the D is unclear. This CDR3 reads CASRQTLSNEKLFF. Written as DNA, the CDR3 is TGTGCCAGCAGGCAAACGCTATCTAATGAAAAACTGTTTTTT.